This TCR beta chain comes out of a study of blood T cell repertoires in COVID-19. Clones were read by immunoSEQ multiplex PCR, and TCRdb kept only the in-frame ones, dropping some. The repertoire has 32,000 or so clones, 70% to 90% of them found once; the top ten carry approximately 6.5%. Germline V gene lookup returns CDR1 SGHAT and CDR2 FQNNGV. The CDR3 totals 13 residues. With 1 base clipped from V and 11 bases from J, the junction kept 6 bases outside the gene matches. The specimen sequenced was peripheral blood. The clonotype was recovered from a human donor in a cohort sampled during active COVID-19. The gene calls are TRBV11-2 and TRBJ2-3; the match to TRBD2 covers 7 bases. The DNA of the CDR3 is TGTGCCAGCAGCTTAGGGGAGGGAGTAATGCAGTATTTT. Its translation is CASSLGEGVMQYF. The full variable domain, with the rest looked up from reference TRBV11-2 and TRBJ2-3, is EAGVAQSPRYKIIEKRQSVAFWCNPISGHATLYWYQQILGQGPKLLIQFQNNGVVDDSQLPKDRFSAERLKGVDSTLKIQPAKLEDSAVYLCASSLGEGVMQYFGPGTRLTVL.